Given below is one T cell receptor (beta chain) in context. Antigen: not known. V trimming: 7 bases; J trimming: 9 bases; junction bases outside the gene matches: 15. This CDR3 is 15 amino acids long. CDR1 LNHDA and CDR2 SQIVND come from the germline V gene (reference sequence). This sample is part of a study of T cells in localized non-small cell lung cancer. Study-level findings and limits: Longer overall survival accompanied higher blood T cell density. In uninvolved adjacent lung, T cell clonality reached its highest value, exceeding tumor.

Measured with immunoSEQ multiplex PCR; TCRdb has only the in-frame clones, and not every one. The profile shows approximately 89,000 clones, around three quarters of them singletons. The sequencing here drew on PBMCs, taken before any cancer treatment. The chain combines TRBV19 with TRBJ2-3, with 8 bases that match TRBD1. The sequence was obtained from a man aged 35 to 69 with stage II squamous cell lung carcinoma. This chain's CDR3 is CASTMGRGLGGTQYF. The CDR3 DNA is TGTGCCAGTACAATGGGCAGGGGGCTGGGTGGAACGCAGTATTTT.